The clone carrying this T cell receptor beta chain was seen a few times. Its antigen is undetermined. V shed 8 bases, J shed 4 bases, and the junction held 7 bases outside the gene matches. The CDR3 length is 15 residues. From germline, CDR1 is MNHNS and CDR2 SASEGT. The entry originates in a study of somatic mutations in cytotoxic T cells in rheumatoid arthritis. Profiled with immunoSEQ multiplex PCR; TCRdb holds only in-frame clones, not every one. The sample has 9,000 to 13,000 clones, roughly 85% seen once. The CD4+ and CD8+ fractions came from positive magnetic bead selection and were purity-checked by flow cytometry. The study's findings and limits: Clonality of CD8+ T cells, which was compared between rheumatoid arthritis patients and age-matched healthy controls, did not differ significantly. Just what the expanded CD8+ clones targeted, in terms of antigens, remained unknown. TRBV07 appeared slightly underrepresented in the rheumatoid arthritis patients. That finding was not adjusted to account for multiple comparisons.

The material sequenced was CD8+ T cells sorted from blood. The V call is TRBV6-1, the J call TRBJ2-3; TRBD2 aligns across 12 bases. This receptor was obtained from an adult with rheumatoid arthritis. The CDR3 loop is CASCPLAGGSDTQYF. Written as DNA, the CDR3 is TGTGCCAGCTGTCCACTAGCGGGGGGCTCAGATACGCAGTATTTT.